This record looks at one T cell receptor beta chain sequence and its context. Its antigen remains unidentified. The assay was immunoSEQ multiplex PCR, and TCRdb's table has in-frame clones only and misses some. The table shows 45,000 to 55,000 clones, with 81% occurring only once. These data are taken from a study of PD-1 blockade in classical Hodgkin lymphoma. General study points: Unlike CD8+ TCR diversity, which did not rise significantly by C4D1, CD4+ TCR diversity did. Reports described newly diagnosed patients as having lower baseline TCR diversity than healthy donors.

After autologous stem cell transplantation all patients relapsed, and prior brentuximab vedotin exposure differed between cohorts. Reported best responses ranged across complete response, partial response or progressive disease. Deletions cut 0 bases from V and 0 bases from J, with 10 bases between. The CDR3 has 16 residues. Germline assignment: CDR1 SGHNT and CDR2 YYREEE (reference sequence). Sequenced material: peripheral blood mononuclear cells (PBMCs), taken at baseline. The sequence came from a human donor with classical Hodgkin lymphoma. The J gene is TRBJ2-4, the V gene TRBV5-4, with a tentative D call TRBD2 (5 bases). The CDR3 DNA reads TGTGCCAGCAGCTTGGCCGTAGGACTAGCCAAAAACATTCAGTACTTC. Protein sequence: CASSLAVGLAKNIQYF.